This T cell receptor (beta chain) stems from a study of spatial heterogeneity in lung cancer. About the study: Detection consistently captured more beta-chain sequences than alpha-chain sequences.

The time point was: sample taken at primary tumor resection. Unsorted samples of tumor, nontumor lung or frozen PBMC had their whole RNA sequenced. Untreated early-stage non-small cell lung cancer patients, approximately 76 in total, were the donors. This CDR3 region has 16 residues. From germline, CDR1 is SEHNR and CDR2 FQNEAQ (reference sequence). V was pared by 6 bases and J by 1 base, with 13 bases between. Individual TCR cDNA molecules each bore their own unique molecular identifier. TCRdb reanalysed the 5' RACE reads using MiXCR and keeps one entry per CDR3 protein. The sample consists of around 11,000 distinct CDR3 sequences, around 4% of them appearing once. This clonotype was seen many times. In a library made to pick up alpha chains, this beta chain is a stray read with a size that means little.

The sequencing here drew on normal lung tissue next to the tumor, taken at surgery. This chain joins TRBV7-9 and TRBJ2-6; no firm D call. This sequence was found in a male donor with early-stage non-small cell lung cancer. The CDR3: CASSYDGISGANVLTF. CDR3 DNA sequence: TGTGCCAGCAGTTACGACGGAATATCTGGGGCCAACGTCCTGACTTTC.